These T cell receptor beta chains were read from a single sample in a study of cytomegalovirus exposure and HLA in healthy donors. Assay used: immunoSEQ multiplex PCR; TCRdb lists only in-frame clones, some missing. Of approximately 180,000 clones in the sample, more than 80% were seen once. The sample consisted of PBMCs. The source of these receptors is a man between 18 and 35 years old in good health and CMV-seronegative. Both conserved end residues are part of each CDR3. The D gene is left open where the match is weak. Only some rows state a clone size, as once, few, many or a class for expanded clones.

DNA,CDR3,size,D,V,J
TGTGCCAGCAGCTTGTGGACTAGCGACATCTACGAGCAGTACTTC,CASSLWTSDIYEQYF,-,TRBD2,TRBV5-6,TRBJ2-7
TGTGCCAGCAGCGTAGGGGGACTTACAGACGAGCAGTACTTC,CASSVGGLTDEQYF,-,-,TRBV9,TRBJ2-7
TGCGCCAGCAGCCAAGAAGGGACAGCTGCCTACGAGCAGTACTTC,CASSQEGTAAYEQYF,-,TRBD1,TRBV4-1,TRBJ2-7
TGTGCCATCAGTGAGTGGGGGGGCACTGAAGCTTTCTTT,CAISEWGGTEAFF,once,-,TRBV10-3,TRBJ1-1
TGTGCCAGCAGACTAGACCCTGGGGAGCTGTTTTTT,CASRLDPGELFF,-,-,TRBV2,TRBJ2-2
TGTGCCCTCTCACCGGGGGGGGTTATGAACACTGAAGCTTTCTTT,CALSPGGVMNTEAFF,-,-,TRBV2,TRBJ1-1
TGTGCCAGCAGCGTGGACAGGGGGAACACTGAAGCTTTCTTT,CASSVDRGNTEAFF,-,TRBD1,TRBV9,TRBJ1-1
TGCGCCAGCAGCTTGACGGGAACTTCCTACAATGAGCAGTTCTTC,CASSLTGTSYNEQFF,-,-,TRBV5-1,TRBJ2-1
TGTGCCAGCAGCTCCATGGGGGGTAACGAGCAGTACTTC,CASSSMGGNEQYF,-,-,TRBV6-5,TRBJ2-7
TGCGCCAGCAGCCAAGAGATACTAGCCGGGGCAGATACGCAGTATTTT,CASSQEILAGADTQYF,few,-,TRBV4-3,TRBJ2-3
TGTGCCAGCAGTTTCTTTAGAAATCAGCCCCAGCATTTT,CASSFFRNQPQHF,-,-,TRBV28,TRBJ1-5
TGTGCCAGCAGCAAACTAGCGGGAGGACTCACAGATACGCAGTATTTT,CASSKLAGGLTDTQYF,-,TRBD2,TRBV7-3,TRBJ2-3
TGTGCCAGCAGCCGACAGGGGGCTTGGGGTGAAAAACTGTTTTTT,CASSRQGAWGEKLFF,-,TRBD1,TRBV7-2,TRBJ1-4
TGTGCCAGCAGCGTAGGAGCGGGAGGGCCTAGCGGGGAGACCCAGTACTTC,CASSVGAGGPSGETQYF,-,TRBD2,TRBV9,TRBJ2-5
TGTGCCAGCAGCCCGACCGGGACAGGGAGCTCTGAAGCTTTCTTT,CASSPTGTGSSEAFF,-,TRBD1,TRBV28,TRBJ1-1
TGTGCCAGCAGCTTAGGATCGGGTGGTTACAATGAGCAGTTCTTC,CASSLGSGGYNEQFF,-,-,TRBV7-6,TRBJ2-1
TGTGCATCGGGACAGGGGATTGCCGGGGAGCTGTTTTTT,CASGQGIAGELFF,-,TRBD1,TRBV19,TRBJ2-2
TGTGCCATCAGTGACCTAGCGGGAGTTGGCAATGAGCAGTTCTTC,CAISDLAGVGNEQFF,-,TRBD2,TRBV10-3,TRBJ2-1
TGTGCCAGCAGCGGGGGGGGCGACTATGGCTACACCTTC,CASSGGGDYGYTF,-,-,TRBV7-9,TRBJ1-2
TGTGCCAGCTCACCAGGCAGGGTGGAGCAGTACTTC,CASSPGRVEQYF,-,-,TRBV18,TRBJ2-7
TGTGCCAGCAGCCAAGTAGGGACAGGCGAAATCTCTGGAAACACCATATATTTT,CASSQVGTGEISGNTIYF,few,TRBD1,TRBV4-2,TRBJ1-3
TGTGCCAGCAGACCCCTAGGCGGGGAGCCCTACAATGAGCAGTTCTTC,CASRPLGGEPYNEQFF,-,-,TRBV6-6,TRBJ2-1
TGCGCCAGCAGCTCCAATAATTCACCCCTCCACTTT,CASSSNNSPLHF,-,-,TRBV5-1,TRBJ1-6
TGTGCCACCGAGTGGGCGGGGACCGGGGAGCTGTTTTTT,CATEWAGTGELFF,-,-,TRBV6-6,TRBJ2-2
TGTGCCAGCAGCCCTTGGGGAGGGAACTATGGCTACACCTTC,CASSPWGGNYGYTF,-,-,TRBV5-4,TRBJ1-2
TGCGCCAGCAGCTTGGTGGGCAGCCAAGAGACCCAGTACTTC,CASSLVGSQETQYF,-,-,TRBV5-1,TRBJ2-5